A selection of T cell receptor delta chains follows, all from one sample in a study of gamma-delta T cells after stem cell transplantation. TCRdb reran clone calling via CATT on the RT-PCR reads. This sample has 3,000 to 4,000 delta-chain clones, with around 10% found just once. The material sequenced was gamma-delta T cells. These receptors came from a human donor. It is not recorded whose cells these are; they may come from a transplant donor. CDR3s include the opening cysteine and the closing phenylalanine or tryptophan. A D gene is named only where the DNA matches it firmly. Clone size is stated in some rows and not others, as once, few, many or a class when expanded.

cdr3_aa | cdr3_nt | clone_size | v_call | d_call | j_call
CALGENSELGDFTDKLIF | TGTGCTCTTGGGGAAAATTCGGAACTGGGGGACTTCACCGATAAACTCATCTTT | NA | TRDV1 | TRDD3 | TRDJ1
CACDTWGTAQLFF | TGTGCCTGTGACACCTGGGGGACAGCACAACTCTTCTTT | few | TRDV2 | NA | TRDJ2
CACDTGHWGIRTDKLIF | TGTGCCTGTGACACCGGTCACTGGGGGATACGCACCGATAAACTCATCTTT | few | TRDV2 | TRDD3 | TRDJ1
CAASALILRPWGTDKLIF | TGTGCAGCAAGCGCCCTAATCCTACGTCCCTGGGGAACCGATAAACTCATCTTT | few | TRAV29/DV5 | NA | TRDJ1
CALGEGVDGGPSHTDKLIF | TGTGCTCTTGGGGAAGGAGTTGATGGGGGACCCTCACACACCGATAAACTCATCTTT | NA | TRDV1 | TRDD3 | TRDJ1
CALGEPLFLQTGGHLTAQLFF | TGTGCTCTTGGGGAACCTCTCTTCCTCCAAACTGGGGGACATTTGACAGCACAACTCTTCTTT | NA | TRDV1 | TRDD3 | TRDJ2
CALGEPSAFSLGGYGDKLIF | TGTGCTCTTGGGGAACCTTCCGCCTTCTCCCTTGGGGGATACGGCGATAAACTCATCTTT | few | TRDV1 | TRDD3 | TRDJ1
CAFNTRNRGMGGTDKLIF | TGTGCCTTTAATACCCGGAATAGGGGGATGGGGGGGACCGATAAACTCATCTTT | NA | TRDV3 | TRDD3 | TRDJ1
CAFRGLRGGYSVDKLIF | TGTGCCTTTAGGGGCCTACGCGGGGGATACTCTGTCGATAAACTCATCTTT | NA | TRDV3 | TRDD3 | TRDJ1
CAATGPILLGGYGLDKLIF | TGTGCAGCAACAGGCCCAATCCTATTGGGCGGATATGGCCTCGATAAACTCATCTTT | medium-sized | TRAV29/DV5 | NA | TRDJ1
CALGESPTPYWGLPLYTDKLIF | TGTGCTCTTGGGGAAAGTCCTACGCCTTACTGGGGGCTCCCCCTGTACACCGATAAACTCATCTTT | few | TRDV1 | TRDD3 | TRDJ1
CALGELPPSCRLGDESYKLIF | TGTGCTCTTGGGGAACTACCCCCTTCCTGTCGACTGGGGGATGAATCTTATAAACTCATCTTT | few | TRDV1 | TRDD3 | TRDJ1
CACDAHGDSWDTRQMFF | TGTGCCTGTGACGCCCATGGGGACTCCTGGGACACCCGACAGATGTTTTTC | NA | TRDV2 | NA | TRDJ3
CALGEERPFATMGAHTDKLIF | TGTGCTCTTGGGGAAGAGCGACCCTTCGCCACCATGGGGGCCCATACCGATAAACTCATCTTT | NA | TRDV1 | NA | TRDJ1
CAASGAPVTKLIF | TGTGCAGCAAGCGGGGCTCCGGTGACAAAACTCATCTTT | few | TRAV29/DV5 | NA | TRDJ1
CALGEGIPTVVGDRGTDKLIF | TGTGCTCTTGGGGAGGGAATTCCTACGGTAGTGGGGGATCGGGGGACCGATAAACTCATCTTT | NA | TRDV1 | NA | TRDJ1
CALGPQRNDPSWGIKLIF | TGTGCTCTTGGGCCACAACGAAATGATCCTAGTTGGGGGATTAAACTCATCTTT | medium-sized | TRDV1 | TRDD3 | TRDJ1
CALGGLPPLADKLTF | TGTGCTCTTGGGGGACTTCCCCCCCTGGCCGATAAACTCACCTTT | NA | TRDV1 | NA | TRDJ1
CALGELVPPWGRYTDKLIF | TGTGCTCTTGGGGAACTAGTCCCTCCCTGGGGGAGGTACACCGATAAACTCATCTTT | few | TRDV1 | TRDD3 | TRDJ1
CALGEIGPTVWGSPFRNDKLIF | TGTGCTCTTGGGGAAATAGGTCCTACGGTCTGGGGGAGCCCATTCCGTAACGATAAACTCATCTTT | few | TRDV1 | TRDD3 | TRDJ1
CACDTKRLGDTLTKLIF | TGTGCCTGTGACACCAAACGACTGGGGGATACCCTGACTAAACTCATCTTT | medium-sized | TRDV2 | TRDD3 | TRDJ1
CALGEGPSYVMLGGKLIF | TGTGCTCTTGGGGAAGGGCCTTCCTACGTTATGCTGGGGGGTAAACTCATCTTT | few | TRDV1 | TRDD2 | TRDJ1
CALGENWGVFIPALTAQLFF | TGTGCTCTTGGGGAAAACTGGGGGGTCTTCATCCCAGCTTTGACAGCGCAACTCTTCTTT | NA | TRDV1 | TRDD3 | TRDJ2
CALGEGPSYVPPLVGDRYLTAQLFF | TGTGCTCTTGGTGAGGGGCCTTCCTACGTCCCTCCTTTAGTGGGGGATCGCTATTTGACAGCACAACTCTTCTTT | NA | TRDV1 | NA | TRDJ2
CACDTGLRLGTLSYTDKLIF | TGTGCCTGTGACACCGGTTTAAGGCTGGGTACTTTATCGTACACCGATAAACTCATCTTT | medium-sized | TRDV2 | NA | TRDJ1
CALGELRGDAPSDTDKLIF | TGTGCTCTTGGGGAACTAAGGGGGGATGCCCCATCCGACACCGATAAACTCATCTTT | NA | TRDV1 | TRDD3 | TRDJ1
CALGGGVGTGGYGTDKLIF | TGTGCTCTTGGGGGTGGTGTGGGAACTGGGGGATACGGCACCGATAAACTCATCTTT | few | TRDV1 | TRDD3 | TRDJ1
CAASAPTDFSLLGTYTDKLIF | TGTGCAGCAAGCGCCCCTACGGATTTTAGTTTGTTGGGGACATACACCGATAAACTCATCTTT | NA | TRAV29/DV5 | NA | TRDJ1
CAARTSFTGGYEGDKLIF | TGTGCAGCAAGAACTTCCTTTACTGGGGGATATGAAGGCGATAAACTCATCTTT | few | TRAV29/DV5 | TRDD3 | TRDJ1
CATISYVAAGVRDKLIF | TGTGCAACCATTTCCTACGTAGCGGCTGGGGTGAGGGATAAACTCATCTTT | NA | TRDV3 | NA | TRDJ1
CACDGGILAAQLFF | TGTGCCTGTGACGGGGGGATACTGGCAGCACAACTCTTCTTT | few | TRDV2 | TRDD3 | TRDJ2
CALGNLPYGLGGHTDKLIF | TGTGCTCTTGGGAACCTTCCTTACGGACTGGGGGGCCACACCGATAAACTCATCTTT | NA | TRDV1 | NA | TRDJ1
CALGEPILAGGSDTDKLIF | TGTGCTCTTGGGGAACCTATACTTGCTGGGGGATCTGACACCGATAAACTCATCTTT | medium-sized | TRDV1 | TRDD3 | TRDJ1
CACDRASSWDTRQMFF | TGTGCCTGTGACAGAGCGAGCTCCTGGGACACCCGACAGATGTTTTTC | few | TRDV2 | NA | TRDJ3
CAFRSEVDNVRSWDTRQMFF | TGTGCCTTTAGGAGCGAGGTGGACAATGTGAGGTCCTGGGACACCCGACAGATGTTTTTC | NA | TRDV3 | NA | TRDJ3
CACDWGCNKLIF | TGTGCCTGTGACTGGGGATGCAATAAACTCATCTTT | large | TRDV2 | NA | TRDJ1
CALGGGLPPSTTDKLIF | TGTGCTCTTGGGGGAGGCCTTCCTCCCTCTACCACCGATAAACTCATCTTT | few | TRDV1 | TRDD2 | TRDJ1
CALGEGGIDNWGMQHIDKLIF | TGTGCTCTTGGGGAAGGGGGGATAGACAACTGGGGGATGCAGCACATCGATAAACTCATCTTT | NA | TRDV1 | TRDD3 | TRDJ1
CAFLGNQWGYSDKLIF | TGTGCCTTTTTGGGGAACCAGTGGGGGTACTCCGATAAACTCATCTTT | NA | TRDV3 | NA | TRDJ1
CALRPGNWGILVKLIF | TGTGCCTTGAGGCCTGGAAACTGGGGGATACTAGTTAAACTCATCTTT | NA | TRDV3 | TRDD3 | TRDJ1
CALGERGSYDSDWGPSYTDKLIF | TGTGCTCTTGGGGAACGGGGTTCCTACGACTCCGACTGGGGACCTTCGTACACCGATAAACTCATCTTT | NA | TRDV1 | NA | TRDJ1
CAASPWGPYTDKLIF | TGTGCAGCAAGTCCCTGGGGCCCGTACACCGATAAACTCATCTTT | few | TRAV29/DV5 | NA | TRDJ1
CALGEPYDVRGILHTDKLIF | TGTGCTCTTGGGGAACCCTACGATGTCCGGGGGATACTACACACCGATAAACTCATCTTT | NA | TRDV1 | TRDD3 | TRDJ1
CALGGPSYWDTGGQKPTDKLIF | TGTGCTCTTGGGGGCCCTTCCTACTGGGATACTGGGGGACAAAAACCTACCGATAAACTCATCTTT | few | TRDV1 | NA | TRDJ1
CALGERAGDPEKLIF | TGTGCTCTTGGGGAACGCGCTGGGGACCCGGAGAAACTCATCTTT | NA | TRDV1 | NA | TRDJ1
CAFHPVLPPPFTGGCSPLTAQLFF | TGTGCCTTCCACCCAGTACTGCCTCCCCCCTTTACTGGGGGATGCTCTCCTTTGACAGCACAACTCTTCTTT | few | TRDV3 | TRDD3 | TRDJ2
CALGGGNLLGVMKLIF | TGTGCTCTTGGGGGGGGCAATTTACTGGGGGTTATGAAACTCATCTTT | NA | TRDV1 | TRDD3 | TRDJ1
CALGELCLPHSLLGDTQLGTDKLIF | TGTGCTCTTGGGGAATTATGCCTTCCCCACTCCTTACTGGGGGATACGCAACTGGGAACCGATAAACTCATCTTT | NA | TRDV1 | TRDD3 | TRDJ1